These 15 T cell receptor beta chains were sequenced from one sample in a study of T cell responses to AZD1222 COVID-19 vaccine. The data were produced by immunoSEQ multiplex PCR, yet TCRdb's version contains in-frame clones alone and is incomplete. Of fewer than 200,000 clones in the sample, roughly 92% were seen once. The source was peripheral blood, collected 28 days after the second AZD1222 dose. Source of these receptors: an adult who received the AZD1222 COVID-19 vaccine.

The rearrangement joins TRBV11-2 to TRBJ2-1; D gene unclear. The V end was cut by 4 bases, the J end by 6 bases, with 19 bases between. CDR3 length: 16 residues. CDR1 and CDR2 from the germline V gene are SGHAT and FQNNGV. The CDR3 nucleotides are TGTGCCAGCAGCTCCCCTCTACTTGGGTATGCCAATGAGCAGTTCTTC. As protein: CASSSPLLGYANEQFF.

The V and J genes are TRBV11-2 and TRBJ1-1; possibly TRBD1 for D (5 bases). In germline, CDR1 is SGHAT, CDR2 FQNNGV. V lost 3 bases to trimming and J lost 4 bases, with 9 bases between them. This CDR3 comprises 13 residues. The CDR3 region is CASSFDRGTEAFF. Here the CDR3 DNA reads TGTGCCAGCAGCTTCGACAGAGGCACTGAAGCTTTCTTT.

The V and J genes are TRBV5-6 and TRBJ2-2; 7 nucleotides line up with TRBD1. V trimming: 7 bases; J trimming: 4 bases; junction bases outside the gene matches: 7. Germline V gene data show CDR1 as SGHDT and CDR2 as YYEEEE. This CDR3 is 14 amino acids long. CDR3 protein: CASRGRGRTGELFF. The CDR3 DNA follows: TGTGCCAGCCGGGGTAGGGGGCGCACCGGGGAGCTGTTTTTT.

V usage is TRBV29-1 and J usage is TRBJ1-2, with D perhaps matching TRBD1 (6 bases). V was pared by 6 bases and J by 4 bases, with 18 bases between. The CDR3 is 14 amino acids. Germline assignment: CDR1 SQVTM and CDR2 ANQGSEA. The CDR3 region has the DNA TGCAGCGTCTCAGTAGGGGGGGCAGGCTATGGCTACACCTTC. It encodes CSVSVGGAGYGYTF.

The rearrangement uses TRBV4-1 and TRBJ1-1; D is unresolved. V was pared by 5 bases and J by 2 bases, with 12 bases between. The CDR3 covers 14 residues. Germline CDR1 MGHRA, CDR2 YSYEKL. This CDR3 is CASSADTTNTEAFF. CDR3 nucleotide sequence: TGCGCCAGCAGCGCGGATACAACTAACACTGAAGCTTTCTTT.

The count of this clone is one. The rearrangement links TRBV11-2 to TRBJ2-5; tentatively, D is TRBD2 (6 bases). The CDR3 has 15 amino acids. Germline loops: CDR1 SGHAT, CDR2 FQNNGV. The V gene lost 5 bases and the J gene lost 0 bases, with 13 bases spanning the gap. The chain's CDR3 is CASSPWWDYQETQYF. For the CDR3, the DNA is TGTGCCAGCAGCCCCTGGTGGGACTACCAAGAGACCCAGTACTTC.

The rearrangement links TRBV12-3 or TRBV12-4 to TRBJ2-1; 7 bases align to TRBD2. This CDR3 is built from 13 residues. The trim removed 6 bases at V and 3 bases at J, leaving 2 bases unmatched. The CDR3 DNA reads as TGTGCCAGCAGCCGGGACTACTACAATGAGCAGTTCTTC. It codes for CASSRDYYNEQFF.

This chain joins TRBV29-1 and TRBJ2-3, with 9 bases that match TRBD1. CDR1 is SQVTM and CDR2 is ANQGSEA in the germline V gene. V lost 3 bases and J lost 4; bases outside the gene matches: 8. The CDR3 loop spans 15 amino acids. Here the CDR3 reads CSVDDAGTGSDTQYF. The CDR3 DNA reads TGCAGCGTTGACGACGCCGGGACAGGGTCAGATACGCAGTATTTT.

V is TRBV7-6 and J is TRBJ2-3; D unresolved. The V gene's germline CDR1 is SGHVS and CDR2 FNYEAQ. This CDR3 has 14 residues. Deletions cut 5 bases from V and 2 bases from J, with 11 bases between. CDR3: CASSPPVTTDTQYF. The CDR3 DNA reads TGTGCCAGCAGCCCTCCAGTCACCACAGATACGCAGTATTTT.

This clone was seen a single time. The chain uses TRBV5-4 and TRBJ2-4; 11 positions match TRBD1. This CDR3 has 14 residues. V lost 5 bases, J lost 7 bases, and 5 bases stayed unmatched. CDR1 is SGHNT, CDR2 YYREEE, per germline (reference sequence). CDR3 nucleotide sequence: TGTGCCAGCAGGAGGACAGGGGGCGAGAACATTCAGTACTTC. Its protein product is CASRRTGGENIQYF.

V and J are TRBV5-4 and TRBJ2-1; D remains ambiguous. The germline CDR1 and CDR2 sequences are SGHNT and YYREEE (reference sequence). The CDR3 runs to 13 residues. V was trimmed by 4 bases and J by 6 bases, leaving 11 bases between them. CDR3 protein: CASSPPASNEQFF. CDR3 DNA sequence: TGTGCCAGCAGCCCCCCCGCGAGCAATGAGCAGTTCTTC.

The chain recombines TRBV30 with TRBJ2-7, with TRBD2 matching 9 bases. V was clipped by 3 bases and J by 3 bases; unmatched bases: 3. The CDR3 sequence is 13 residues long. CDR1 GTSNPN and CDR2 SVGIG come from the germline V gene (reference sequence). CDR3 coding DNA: TGTGCCTGGAGCACGACTAGCGGCTACGAGCAGTACTTC. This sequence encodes CAWSTTSGYEQYF.

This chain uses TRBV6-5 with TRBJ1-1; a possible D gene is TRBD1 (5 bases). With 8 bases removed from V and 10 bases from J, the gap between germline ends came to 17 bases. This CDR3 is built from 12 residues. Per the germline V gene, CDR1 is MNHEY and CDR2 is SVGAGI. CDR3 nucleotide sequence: TGTGCCAGCCGGGACCTTGAAAACCCAGCTTTCTTT. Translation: CASRDLENPAFF.

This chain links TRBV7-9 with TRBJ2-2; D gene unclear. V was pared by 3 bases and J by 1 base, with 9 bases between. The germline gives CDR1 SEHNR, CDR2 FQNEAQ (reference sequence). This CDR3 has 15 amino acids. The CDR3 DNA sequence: TGTGCCAGCAGCTTGTTTTCGAGGAACACCGGGGAGCTGTTTTTT. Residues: CASSLFSRNTGELFF.

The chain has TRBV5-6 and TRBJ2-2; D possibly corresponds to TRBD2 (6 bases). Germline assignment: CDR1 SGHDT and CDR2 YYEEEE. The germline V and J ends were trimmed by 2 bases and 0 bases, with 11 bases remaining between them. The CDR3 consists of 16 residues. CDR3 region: CASSFGLATNTGELFF. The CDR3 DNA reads TGTGCCAGCAGCTTTGGGCTAGCGACGAACACCGGGGAGCTGTTTTTT. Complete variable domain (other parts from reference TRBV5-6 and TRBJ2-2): DAGVTQSPTHLIKTRGQQVTLRCSPKSGHDTVSWYQQALGQGPQFIFQYYEEEERQRGNFPDRFSGHQFPNYSSELNVNALLLGDSALYLCASSFGLATNTGELFFGEGSRLTVL.